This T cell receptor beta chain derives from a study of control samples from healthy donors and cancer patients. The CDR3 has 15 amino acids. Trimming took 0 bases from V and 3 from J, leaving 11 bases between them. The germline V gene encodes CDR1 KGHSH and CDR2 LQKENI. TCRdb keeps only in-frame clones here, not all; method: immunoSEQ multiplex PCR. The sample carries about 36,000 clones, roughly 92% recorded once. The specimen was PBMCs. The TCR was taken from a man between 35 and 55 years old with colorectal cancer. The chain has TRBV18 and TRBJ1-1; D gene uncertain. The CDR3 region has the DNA TGTGCCAGCTCACCACCTCGACCGGGCGACACTGAAGCTTTCTTT. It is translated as CASSPPRPGDTEAFF.